Shown below are 21 T cell receptor beta chains from a single sample sequenced in a study of response to subunit inactivated influenza vaccine. TCRdb recomputed calls from the RT-PCR reads with MiXCR, one row per CDR3 protein. Found here are some 500,000 distinct CDR3 sequences, about 25% of them singletons; the top ten hold approximately 2%. The source was CD4+ T cells sorted from PBMCs, collected more than 4 days after vaccination. The receptors were sampled from a man aged 45-65 years who received an inactivated influenza vaccine.

This clonotype was seen at least ten times. The chain has TRBV9 and TRBJ2-5, with TRBD2 identical over 9 bases. This CDR3 spans 17 amino acids. CDR1 and CDR2 (germline): SGDLS, YYNGEE. The junction had 7 bases not matched to a gene; V was cut back by 1 base and J by 0 bases. The CDR3 protein is CASSVSSGIQYQETQYF. CDR3 DNA: TGTGCCAGCAGCGTATCTAGCGGGATCCAGTACCAAGAGACCCAGTACTTC.

The chain recombines TRBV18 with TRBJ2-5, with D tentatively TRBD1 (5 bases). Germline CDR1 reads KGHSH; CDR2 reads LQKENI. Trimming took off 4 bases at V and 4 bases at J, with 7 bases between the two ends. The CDR3 is made up of 12 amino acids. CDR3 region: CASSHDRETQYF. The CDR3 nucleotides are TGTGCCAGCTCACACGACAGAGAGACCCAGTACTTC.

This clonotype was picked up a small number of times. V is TRBV12-3 or TRBV12-4 and J is TRBJ2-7, with D possibly TRBD1 on 7 matching bases. V was clipped by 1 base and J by 5 bases, with 18 bases between them. The CDR3 sequence is 16 residues long. In DNA form, the CDR3 reads TGTGCCAGCAGTTTAGAGGGAGGAGGACAGGCCCACGAGCAGTACTTC. This codes for CASSLEGGGQAHEQYF.

This clonotype came up many times. V is TRBV5-1 and J is TRBJ2-5; D may be TRBD1 or TRBD2 (5 bases each). CDR1 and CDR2 from the germline V gene are SGHRS and YFSETQ. The length of the CDR3 is 14 residues. The germline V and J ends were trimmed by 4 bases and 5 bases, with 15 bases remaining between them. The CDR3 nucleotides are TGCGCCAGCAGCACCGGGACGGGATTCGAGACCCAGTACTTC. Its protein product is CASSTGTGFETQYF.

This clonotype was seen only once. The chain combines TRBV6-4 with TRBJ1-5; no clear D. This CDR3 has 17 amino acids. V dropped 11 bases and J dropped 7 bases, with 30 bases sitting between them. Germline V gene lookup returns CDR1 MRHNA and CDR2 SNTAGT. The CDR3 nucleotides are TGTGCCTGCTGTTCACGGGCTCCCTCGTCGCCCGAGCAGCCCCAGCATTTT. Translation gives CACCSRAPSSPEQPQHF.

The chain joins TRBV11-1 to TRBJ2-5; 12 bases match TRBD2. Germline V gene sequence: CDR1 SGHAT, CDR2 FQDESV (reference sequence). The CDR3 has 18 amino acids. Germline trimming cut 2 bases from V and 4 bases from J; bases unmatched to any gene: 11. The CDR3 loop is CASSLSKPTSGGRETQYF. DNA for the CDR3: TGTGCCAGCAGCTTATCCAAACCGACTAGCGGGGGCCGAGAGACCCAGTACTTC.

The sample holds a few counts of this clonotype. The rearrangement joins TRBV6-1 to TRBJ1-2; D is possibly TRBD1 (5 bases). CDR1 MNHNS and CDR2 SASEGT come from the germline V gene. V shed 11 bases and J shed 1 base, with 14 bases lying between them. The CDR3 spans 13 residues. CDR3 in amino acids: CAGARDSNYGYTF. The CDR3 region has the DNA TGTGCCGGAGCTAGAGACAGTAACTATGGCTACACCTTC.

CDR3 coding DNA: TGCAGTGCTAGAGATCATGAATCCTACGAGCAGTACTTC. This encodes CSARDHESYEQYF. The chain employs TRBV20-1 and TRBJ2-7, with D uncertain. V lost 0 bases and J lost 1, with 7 bases in between. Germline assignment: CDR1 DFQATT and CDR2 SNEGSKA (reference sequence). The CDR3 is 13 residues long.

This chain uses TRBV6-1 with TRBJ1-3; no clear D. Germline V gene sequence: CDR1 MNHNS, CDR2 SASEGT. Trimming took 6 bases from V and 0 from J, leaving 18 bases between them. CDR3 length: 17 residues. Written as DNA, the CDR3 is TGTGCCAGCAGCCTATTCGTCGACTCCCACTCTGGAAACACCATATATTTT. Translating gives CASSLFVDSHSGNTIYF.

This chain uses TRBV11-2 with TRBJ2-7; perhaps TRBD1 as D (7 bases). Germline V gene sequence: CDR1 SGHAT, CDR2 FQNNGV. The CDR3 consists of 14 residues. Trimming left V 5 bases short and J 7 bases short, with 18 bases between. Written as DNA, the CDR3 is TGTGCCAGCAGCCTCGACAGGGCCGGAGGGGAGCAGTACTTC. This gives the protein CASSLDRAGGEQYF.

The table lists this clonotype with a few counts. The chain couples TRBV5-1 to TRBJ1-5; D not resolved. Germline CDR1 reads SGHRS; CDR2 reads YFSETQ. Trimming pared 3 bases from V and 4 bases from J, leaving 8 bases between. This CDR3 comprises 13 residues. The CDR3 spells CASSSALNQPQHF. DNA of the CDR3: TGCGCCAGCAGCTCTGCCCTAAATCAGCCCCAGCATTTT. Variable domain in full (rest from reference TRBV5-1 and TRBJ1-5): KAGVTQTPRYLIKTRGQQVTLSCSPISGHRSVSWYQQTPGQGLQFLFEYFSETQRNKGNFPGRFSGRQFSNSRSEMNVSTLELGDSALYLCASSSALNQPQHFGDGTRLSIL.

V is TRBV29-1 and J is TRBJ1-4; D is unresolved. V was trimmed by 5 bases and J by 6 bases, leaving 10 bases between them. Germline V CDR1 and CDR2: SQVTM, ANQGSEA. The length of the CDR3 is 12 residues. For the CDR3, the DNA is TGCAGCGTTACGTATACCGATGAAAAACTGTTTTTT. It encodes CSVTYTDEKLFF. The full variable domain, in which reference TRBV29-1 and TRBJ1-4 provide the parts outside the CDR3, is SAVISQKPSRDICQRGTSLTIQCQVDSQVTMMFWYRQQPGQSLTLIATANQGSEATYESGFVIDKFPISRPNLTFSTLTVSNMSPEDSSIYLCSVTYTDEKLFFGSGTQLSVL.

The chain links TRBV12-3 or TRBV12-4 to TRBJ2-1; D tentatively fits TRBD1 or TRBD2 (5 bases each). The V end was cut by 6 bases, the J end by 8 bases, with 23 bases between. The CDR3 runs 16 residues. CDR3 protein: CASSRQWGPGTHEQFF. For the CDR3, the DNA is TGTGCCAGCAGCCGCCAATGGGGACCAGGGACCCATGAGCAGTTCTTC.

The gene calls are TRBV6-1 and TRBJ2-5; the match to TRBD2 covers 11 bases. Germline lookup yields CDR1 MNHNS and CDR2 SASEGT. The length of the CDR3 is 14 residues. The V segment lost 6 bases and the J segment 4 bases; nucleotides outside the gene matches: 4. The CDR3 protein is CASRPSGGTETQYF. CDR3 nucleotides: TGTGCCAGCAGACCTAGCGGGGGGACAGAGACCCAGTACTTC.

This clonotype has just a few counts. CDR3 protein: CSVETGVYTGELFF. The CDR3 nucleotides read TGCAGCGTTGAAACAGGGGTATACACCGGGGAGCTGTTTTTT. This rearrangement joins TRBV29-1 to TRBJ2-2; TRBD1 matches at 7 bases. Trimming at V came to 2 bases and at J to 3 bases, leaving 3 bases not matched to a gene. This CDR3 region has 14 residues. CDR1 is SQVTM, CDR2 ANQGSEA, per germline.

This clonotype was detected a few times. This chain joins TRBV24-1 and TRBJ2-3; 12 bases line up with TRBD1. The CDR3 is made up of 19 amino acids. Germline lookup yields CDR1 KGHDR and CDR2 SFDVKD. Unmatched junction bases numbered 12, after V lost 3 bases and J lost 3 bases. The CDR3 DNA is TGTGCCACCAGTGATACCCCCGGGACAGGGGGCAGCGGGACAGATACGCAGTATTTT. This sequence encodes CATSDTPGTGGSGTDTQYF.

This clonotype has just a few counts. CDR3 residues: CASSYSGIARETQYF. The DNA of the CDR3 is TGTGCCAGCAGTTACTCGGGCATCGCCCGAGAGACCCAGTACTTC. This chain links TRBV6-5 with TRBJ2-5; D call uncertain. There are 15 residues in the CDR3. Germline CDR1 MNHEY, CDR2 SVGAGI. V lost 0 bases and J lost 4, with 12 bases in between.

V gene TRBV7-9 combines with J gene TRBJ2-7; no definite D call. CDR1 is SEHNR, CDR2 FQNEAQ, per germline (reference sequence). The CDR3 sequence is 13 residues long. V was trimmed by 6 bases and J by 2 bases, leaving 11 bases between them. CDR3 in DNA: TGTGCCAGCAGGAGCGACACGACCTACGAGCAGTACTTC. Its translation is CASRSDTTYEQYF.

For this clonotype: Sequence at one end of the junction differs from germline and may be a read error. The chain joins TRBV7-7 to TRBJ2-3; perhaps TRBD1 as D (6 bases). Germline values: CDR1 SSHAT, CDR2 FNYEAQ (reference sequence). The CDR3 is 15 amino acids. The CDR3 protein is CASSLGIGTRDTQYF. The CDR3 region has the DNA TGTGCTAGCAGCTTAGGCATAGGGACAAGGGATACGCAGTATTTT. The full variable domain, rest sourced from reference TRBV7-7 and TRBJ2-3, is GAGVSQSPRYKVTKRGQDVTLRCDPISSHATLYWYQQALGQGPEFLTYFNYEAQPDKSGLPSDRFSAERPEGSISTLTIQRTEQRDSAMYRCASSLGIGTRDTQYFGPGTRLTVL.

This clonotype has more than one count but fewer than ten. J is TRBJ1-1 and V is TRBV5-1; D is ambiguous. Germline V gives CDR1 SGHRS, CDR2 YFSETQ. Trimming shortened V by 4 bases and J by 8 bases, and 15 bases separated the two germline ends. This CDR3 is 13 amino acids long. This chain's CDR3 is CASSPEGASEAFF. The CDR3 DNA follows: TGCGCCAGCAGCCCCGAGGGCGCCTCCGAAGCTTTCTTT.

V is TRBV25-1 and J is TRBJ2-7; no definite D call. The CDR3 consists of 11 residues. Germline values: CDR1 MGHDK, CDR2 SYGVNS. Trimming stripped 6 bases from V and 5 bases from J, with 8 bases between. The CDR3 sequence is CASRVVDEQYF. In nucleotides, the CDR3 is TGTGCCAGCAGGGTAGTTGACGAGCAGTACTTC.